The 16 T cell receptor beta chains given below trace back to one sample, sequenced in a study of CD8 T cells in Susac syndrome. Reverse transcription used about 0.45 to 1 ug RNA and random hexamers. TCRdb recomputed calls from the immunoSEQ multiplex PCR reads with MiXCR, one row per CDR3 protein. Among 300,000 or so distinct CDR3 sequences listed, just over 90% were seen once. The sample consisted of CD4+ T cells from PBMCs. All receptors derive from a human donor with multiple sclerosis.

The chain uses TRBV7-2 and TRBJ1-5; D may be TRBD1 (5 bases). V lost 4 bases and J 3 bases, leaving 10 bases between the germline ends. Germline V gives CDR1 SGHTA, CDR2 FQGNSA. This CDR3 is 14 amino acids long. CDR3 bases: TGTGCCAGCAGCTCGACAGTCTTCAATCAGCCCCAGCATTTT. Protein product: CASSSTVFNQPQHF.

The CDR3 sequence: CASSPRTWSEKLFF. CDR3 in DNA: TGTGCCAGCAGCCCACGGACCTGGAGTGAAAAACTGTTTTTT. The V gene is TRBV11-1, the J gene TRBJ1-4, with no clear D. The germline CDR1 and CDR2 sequences are SGHAT and FQDESV (reference sequence). V was clipped by 5 bases and J by 7 bases, with 14 bases between them. The CDR3 runs to 14 residues. Full variable domain (rest looked up from reference TRBV11-1 and TRBJ1-4): EAEVAQSPRYKITEKSQAVAFWCDPISGHATLYWYRQILGQGPELLVQFQDESVVDDSQLPKDRFSAERLKGVDSTLKIQPAELGDSAMYLCASSPRTWSEKLFFGSGTQLSVL.

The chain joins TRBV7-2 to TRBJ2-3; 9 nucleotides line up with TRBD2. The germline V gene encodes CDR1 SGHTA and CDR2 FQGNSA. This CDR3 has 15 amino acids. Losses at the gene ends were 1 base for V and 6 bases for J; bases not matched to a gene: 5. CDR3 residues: CASSLGAGGWDTQYF. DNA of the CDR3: TGTGCCAGCAGCTTAGGAGCGGGGGGCTGGGATACGCAGTATTTT.

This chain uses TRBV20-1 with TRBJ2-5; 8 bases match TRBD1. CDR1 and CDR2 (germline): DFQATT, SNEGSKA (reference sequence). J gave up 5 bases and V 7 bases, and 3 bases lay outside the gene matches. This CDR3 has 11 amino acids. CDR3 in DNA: TGCAGTGTGGACAGGGAGGAGACCCAGTACTTC. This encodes CSVDREETQYF.

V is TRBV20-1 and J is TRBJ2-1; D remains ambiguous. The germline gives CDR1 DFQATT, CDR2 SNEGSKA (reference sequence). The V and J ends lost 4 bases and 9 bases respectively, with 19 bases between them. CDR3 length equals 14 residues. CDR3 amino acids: CSATPNGPAGEQFF. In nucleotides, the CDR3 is TGCAGTGCTACCCCTAATGGCCCAGCCGGTGAGCAGTTCTTC.

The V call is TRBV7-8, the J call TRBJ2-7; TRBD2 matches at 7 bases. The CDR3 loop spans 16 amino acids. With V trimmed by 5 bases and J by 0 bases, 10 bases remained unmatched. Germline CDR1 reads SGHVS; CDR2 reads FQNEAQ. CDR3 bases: TGTGCCAGCAGCCCGCCGTCCGGGAGGAGCTCCTACGAGCAGTACTTC. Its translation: CASSPPSGRSSYEQYF.

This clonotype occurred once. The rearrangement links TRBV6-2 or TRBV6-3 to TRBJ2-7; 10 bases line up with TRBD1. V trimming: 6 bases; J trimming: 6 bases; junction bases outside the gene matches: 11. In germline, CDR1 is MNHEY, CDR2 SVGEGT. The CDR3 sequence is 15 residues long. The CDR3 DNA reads TGTGCCAGCAGCGCTACCGGGACAGGGGAAGCCGAGCAGTACTTC. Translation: CASSATGTGEAEQYF.

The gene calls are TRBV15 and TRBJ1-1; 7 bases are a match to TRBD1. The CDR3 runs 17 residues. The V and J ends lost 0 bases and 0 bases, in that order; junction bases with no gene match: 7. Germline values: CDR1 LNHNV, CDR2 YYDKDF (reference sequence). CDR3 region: CATSRDGAGGMNTEAFF. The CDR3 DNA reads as TGTGCCACCAGCAGAGATGGAGCAGGGGGAATGAACACTGAAGCTTTCTTT.

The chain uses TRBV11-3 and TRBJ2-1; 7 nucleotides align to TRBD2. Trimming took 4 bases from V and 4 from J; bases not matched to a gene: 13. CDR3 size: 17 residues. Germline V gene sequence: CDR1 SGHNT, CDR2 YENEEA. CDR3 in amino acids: CASSSSSLGDYYNEQFF. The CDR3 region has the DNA TGTGCCAGCAGCTCGTCCAGCCTTGGGGACTATTACAATGAGCAGTTCTTC.

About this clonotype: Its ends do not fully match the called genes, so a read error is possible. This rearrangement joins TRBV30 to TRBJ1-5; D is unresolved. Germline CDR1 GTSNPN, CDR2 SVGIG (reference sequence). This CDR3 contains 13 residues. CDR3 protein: CAFGGYSNQPQQF. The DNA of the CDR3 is TGTGCCTTCGGAGGTTATAGCAATCAGCCCCAGCAATTT.

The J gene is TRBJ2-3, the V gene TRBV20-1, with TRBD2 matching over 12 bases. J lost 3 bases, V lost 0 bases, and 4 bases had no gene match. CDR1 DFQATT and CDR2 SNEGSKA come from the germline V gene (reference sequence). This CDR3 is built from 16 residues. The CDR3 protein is CSARDLAGGRTDTQYF. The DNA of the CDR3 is TGCAGTGCTAGAGACCTAGCGGGAGGGAGGACAGATACGCAGTATTTT.

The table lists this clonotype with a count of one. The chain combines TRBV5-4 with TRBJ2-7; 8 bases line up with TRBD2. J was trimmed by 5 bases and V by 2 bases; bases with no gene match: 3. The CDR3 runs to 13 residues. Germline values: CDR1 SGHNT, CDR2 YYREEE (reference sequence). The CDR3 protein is CASSFRGGDEQYF. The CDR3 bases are TGTGCCAGCAGCTTCCGGGGGGGCGACGAGCAGTACTTC.

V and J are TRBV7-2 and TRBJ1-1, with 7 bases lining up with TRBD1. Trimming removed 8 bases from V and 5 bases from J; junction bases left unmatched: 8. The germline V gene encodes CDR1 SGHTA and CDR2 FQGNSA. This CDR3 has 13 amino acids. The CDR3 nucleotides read TGTGCCAGCTCTCGAGGGACAGAAACTGAAGCTTTCTTT. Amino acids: CASSRGTETEAFF. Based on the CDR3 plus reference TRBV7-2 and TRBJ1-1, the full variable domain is GAGVSQSPSNKVTEKGKDVELRCDPISGHTALYWYRQSLGQGLEFLIYFQGNSAPDKSGLPSDRFSAERTGGSVSTLTIQRTQQEDSAVYLCASSRGTETEAFFGQGTRLTVV.

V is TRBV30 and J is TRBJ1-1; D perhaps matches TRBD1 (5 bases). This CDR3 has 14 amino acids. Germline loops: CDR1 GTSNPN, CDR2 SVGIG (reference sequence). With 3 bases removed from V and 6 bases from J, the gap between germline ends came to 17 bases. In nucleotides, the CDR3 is TGTGCCTGGAGCCGGGACGGGACCCGACCTGAAGCTTTCTTT. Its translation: CAWSRDGTRPEAFF.

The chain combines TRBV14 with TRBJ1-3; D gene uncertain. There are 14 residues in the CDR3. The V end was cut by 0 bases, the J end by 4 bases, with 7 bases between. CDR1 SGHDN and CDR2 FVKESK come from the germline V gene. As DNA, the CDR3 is TGTGCCAGCAGCCAAGATCCATGGGGAAACACCATATATTTT. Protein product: CASSQDPWGNTIYF. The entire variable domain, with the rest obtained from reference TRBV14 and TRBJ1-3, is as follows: EAGVTQFPSHSVIEKGQTVTLRCDPISGHDNLYWYRRVMGKEIKFLLHFVKESKQDESGMPNNRFLAERTGGTYSTLKVQPAELEDSGVYFCASSQDPWGNTIYFGEGSWLTVV.

The CDR3 loop is CASSLAFSNTEAFF. The CDR3 DNA sequence: TGTGCCAGCAGCTTAGCCTTTTCGAACACTGAAGCTTTCTTT. The J gene is TRBJ1-1, the V gene TRBV7-9, with unresolved D. The CDR3 length is 14 residues. The germline V and J ends were trimmed by 0 bases and 1 base, with 6 bases remaining between them. Germline V gives CDR1 SEHNR, CDR2 FQNEAQ (reference sequence). The entire variable domain, with the rest obtained from reference TRBV7-9 and TRBJ1-1, is as follows: DTGVSQNPRHKITKRGQNVTFRCDPISEHNRLYWYRQTLGQGPEFLTYFQNEAQLEKSRLLSDRFSAERPKGSFSTLEIQRTEQGDSAMYLCASSLAFSNTEAFFGQGTRLTVV.